These 21 T cell receptor beta chains share one sample of origin, sequenced in a study of cytomegalovirus exposure and HLA in healthy donors. Researchers ran the PCR with 60 Vbeta and 13 Jbeta primers. The data were produced by immunoSEQ multiplex PCR, yet TCRdb's version contains in-frame clones alone and is incomplete. The repertoire has under 90,000 clones, around 78% of them found once; the top ten carry around 3.6%. The sample comprised PBMCs. The receptors were sampled from a man in his forties or fifties in good health and CMV-seronegative.

The chain carries TRBV15 and TRBJ2-5; a possible D gene is TRBD2 (5 bases). V was trimmed by 3 bases and J by 7 bases, leaving 15 bases between them. Looked up from germline, CDR1 is LNHNV and CDR2 is YYDKDF (reference sequence). This CDR3 contains 14 residues. The CDR3 DNA follows: TGTGCCACCAGCAGGGACTTACGAGAGGGGACCCAGTACTTC. Its translation: CATSRDLREGTQYF.

This clone was seen just once. The chain has TRBV28 and TRBJ2-1; D not resolved. The V gene lost 2 bases and the J gene lost 3 bases, with 17 bases spanning the gap. The CDR3 has 17 amino acids. Germline lookup yields CDR1 MDHEN and CDR2 SYDVKM. The CDR3 nucleotides are TGTGCCAGCAGTTTAGTGGGCCGGAAGGCCAGCTACAATGAGCAGTTCTTC. This codes for CASSLVGRKASYNEQFF.

The chain is built from TRBV7-2 and TRBJ1-5; D is uncertain. V was trimmed by 1 base and J by 1 base, leaving 8 bases between them. The CDR3 extends over 15 amino acids. Germline-derived CDR1 and CDR2 are SGHTA and FQGNSA. Here the CDR3 DNA reads TGTGCCAGCAGCTTAGGAGTACTGAGCAATCAGCCCCAGCATTTT. Translated: CASSLGVLSNQPQHF.

The V call is TRBV19, the J call TRBJ2-1; the D gene is possibly TRBD2 (8 bases). V lost 7 bases, J lost 7 bases, and 17 bases lay in between. The CDR3 is 14 residues long. CDR1 and CDR2 (germline): LNHDA, SQIVND (reference sequence). The CDR3 spells CASTDRTSRNEQFF. The CDR3 DNA is TGTGCCAGTACGGACAGGACTAGCAGGAATGAGCAGTTCTTC.

The CDR3 sequence: CASITSLYTDTQYF. As DNA, the CDR3 is TGTGCCAGCATAACTAGCCTTTACACAGATACGCAGTATTTT. V gene TRBV6-1 combines with J gene TRBJ2-3, with D tentatively TRBD2 (6 bases). Per the germline V gene, CDR1 is MNHNS and CDR2 is SASEGT. CDR3 size: 14 residues. Trimming removed 7 bases at V and 2 bases at J, with 13 bases between.

This chain links TRBV27 with TRBJ1-1; 10 nucleotides agree with TRBD1. The CDR3 covers 14 residues. Trimming at V came to 3 bases and at J to 4 bases, leaving 2 bases not matched to a gene. Germline assignment: CDR1 MNHEY and CDR2 SMNVEV (reference sequence). The CDR3 loop reads CASSLTGGSTEAFF. CDR3 DNA sequence: TGTGCCAGCAGTTTGACAGGGGGCTCCACTGAAGCTTTCTTT.

The V call is TRBV5-6, the J call TRBJ1-6, with D hard to call. CDR1 is SGHDT, CDR2 YYEEEE, per germline. Trimming cost V 1 base and J 10 bases, with 18 bases left between them. The length of the CDR3 is 16 residues. The CDR3 protein is CASSLIRGFRKSPLHF. CDR3 DNA sequence: TGTGCCAGCAGCTTGATACGGGGATTTCGAAAATCACCCCTCCACTTT.

This clone turned up a few times. The gene calls are TRBV4-1 and TRBJ2-1; TRBD2 agrees at 9 bases. Germline values: CDR1 MGHRA, CDR2 YSYEKL. CDR3 length equals 16 residues. The V gene end was trimmed by 1 base and the J gene end by 6 bases; junction bases not matched to a gene: 7. The CDR3 DNA is TGCGCCAGCAGCCAAGTGGGACTAGCAGTCGCCAATGAGCAGTTCTTC. Encoded protein: CASSQVGLAVANEQFF.

Only one count was recorded for this clone. This chain uses TRBV18 with TRBJ1-2; D uncertain. Per the germline V gene, CDR1 is KGHSH and CDR2 is LQKENI. The CDR3 contains 13 residues. Trimming took 3 bases from V and 8 from J, leaving 13 bases between them. The CDR3 sequence: CASSPERAQGYTF. DNA of the CDR3: TGTGCCAGCTCACCCGAGAGGGCGCAGGGCTACACCTTC.

This clone was seen a single time. CDR3 DNA sequence: TGTGCCAGCAGCTCCCCCTCCGAGGGAAACACCATATATTTT. Amino acids: CASSSPSEGNTIYF. The V call is TRBV7-9, the J call TRBJ1-3; D not certain. Germline values: CDR1 SEHNR, CDR2 FQNEAQ (reference sequence). The CDR3 has 14 residues. Trimming stripped 4 bases from V and 4 bases from J, with 11 bases between.

A remark on this clone: Its ends do not fully match the called genes, so a read error is possible. V is TRBV9 and J is TRBJ1-1; D is perhaps TRBD1 (5 bases). CDR3 length: 15 amino acids. Germline V gives CDR1 SGDLS, CDR2 YYNGEE. CDR3 sequence reads: CSSSVGGRANTEAFF. The CDR3 region has the DNA TGTTCCAGCAGCGTAGGCGGCAGGGCGAACACTGAAGCTTTCTTT.

Only a few counts were recorded for this clone. The chain uses TRBV4-2 and TRBJ1-1; 9 nucleotides match TRBD1. CDR3 size: 14 residues. V lost 2 bases and J lost 8; bases outside the gene matches: 6. Per germline, CDR1 LGHNA and CDR2 YNFKEQ. The CDR3 region is CASSQLRDRAEAFF. In DNA, the CDR3 is TGTGCCAGCAGCCAACTCCGGGACAGGGCGGAAGCTTTCTTT.

In DNA, the CDR3 is TGTGCCTGGAGTGTACCTCCGATAGGGGTCCATGGCTACACCTTC. This sequence encodes CAWSVPPIGVHGYTF. The chain combines TRBV30 with TRBJ1-2, with D perhaps matching TRBD1 (5 bases). V lost 0 bases to trimming and J lost 6 bases, with 17 bases between them. There are 15 residues in the CDR3. Germline values: CDR1 GTSNPN, CDR2 SVGIG (reference sequence).

The chain couples TRBV10-3 to TRBJ1-1, with D possibly TRBD1 on 6 matching bases. The V and J ends lost 6 bases and 1 base respectively, with 15 bases between them. The CDR3 totals 15 residues. Germline lookup yields CDR1 ENHRY and CDR2 SYGVKD. CDR3 bases: TGTGCCATCAGCCTACAGGGTTCCCGGAACACTGAAGCTTTCTTT. This encodes CAISLQGSRNTEAFF.

The chain couples TRBV7-3 to TRBJ2-6, with D tentatively TRBD1 (6 bases). This CDR3 is built from 15 residues. Germline lookup yields CDR1 SGHTA and CDR2 FQGTGA. V gave up 4 bases and J gave up 2 bases, with 9 bases separating them. This chain's CDR3 is CASSSYRAGANVLTF. CDR3 nucleotides: TGTGCCAGCAGCTCCTACAGGGCTGGGGCCAACGTCCTGACTTTC.

Comment on this clone: At one boundary the junction diverges from the germline segment, which might be a read error. This rearrangement joins TRBV2 to TRBJ1-2; 7 bases map to TRBD1. This CDR3 is built from 12 residues. The germline V gene has CDR1 SNHLY and CDR2 FYNNEI. CDR3 in DNA: TGTGCCAGCAACGACAGGGCTGGCGGCTACCCCTTC. It is translated as CASNDRAGGYPF. The full variable domain, its missing parts supplied by reference TRBV2 and TRBJ1-2, is EPEVTQTPSHQVTQMGQEVILRCVPISNHLYFYWYRQILGQKVEFLVSFYNNEISEKSEIFDDQFSVERPDGSNFTLKIRSTKLEDSAMYFCASNDRAGGYPFGSGTRLTVV.

Regarding this clone: Germline and junction disagree at one end, which may indicate a read error. The V call is TRBV5-4, the J call TRBJ1-2; 7 bases are a match to TRBD1. In germline, CDR1 is SGHNT, CDR2 YYREEE (reference sequence). The CDR3 has 15 residues. CDR3 nucleotides: TGTGCCAGCAGCTTGTCAGGGGGAGTGAACGATGGCTACCCCTTC. It yields the protein CASSLSGGVNDGYPF.

The chain joins TRBV19 to TRBJ1-2; 8 bases agree with TRBD1. Germline V gives CDR1 LNHDA, CDR2 SQIVND (reference sequence). The CDR3 covers 14 residues. J gave up 2 bases and V 5 bases, and 4 bases lay outside the gene matches. CDR3 region: CASSPRQGNYGYTF. Here the CDR3 DNA reads TGTGCCAGTAGTCCCCGACAGGGGAACTATGGCTACACCTTC.

The chain has TRBV12-5 and TRBJ1-5; D unresolved. CDR1 LGHNT and CDR2 FRNRAP come from the germline V gene. V was clipped by 5 bases and J by 4 bases, with 15 bases between them. CDR3 size: 15 residues. CDR3 bases: TGTGCTAGTGGTCCCATCGTTGCGGGGAATCAGCCCCAGCATTTT. Translating gives CASGPIVAGNQPQHF.

The CDR3 nucleotides are TGTGCCAGTAGTATAAAGGGGGCAGGTGGGAATGAGCAGTTCTTC. This translates into CASSIKGAGGNEQFF. The chain recombines TRBV19 with TRBJ2-1; TRBD1 agrees at 7 bases. Germline lookup yields CDR1 LNHDA and CDR2 SQIVND (reference sequence). After removal of 2 bases from V and 7 bases from J, the junction contained 8 bases not matched to a gene. The CDR3 consists of 15 residues.

This chain connects TRBV27 to TRBJ2-5; D is ambiguous. V shed 2 bases and J shed 3 bases, with 10 bases lying between them. The V gene's germline CDR1 is MNHEY and CDR2 SMNVEV (reference sequence). The CDR3 covers 14 residues. The CDR3 nucleotides are TGTGCCAGCAGTTTAAGGTGGCAGGAAGAGACCCAGTACTTC. It is translated as CASSLRWQEETQYF.